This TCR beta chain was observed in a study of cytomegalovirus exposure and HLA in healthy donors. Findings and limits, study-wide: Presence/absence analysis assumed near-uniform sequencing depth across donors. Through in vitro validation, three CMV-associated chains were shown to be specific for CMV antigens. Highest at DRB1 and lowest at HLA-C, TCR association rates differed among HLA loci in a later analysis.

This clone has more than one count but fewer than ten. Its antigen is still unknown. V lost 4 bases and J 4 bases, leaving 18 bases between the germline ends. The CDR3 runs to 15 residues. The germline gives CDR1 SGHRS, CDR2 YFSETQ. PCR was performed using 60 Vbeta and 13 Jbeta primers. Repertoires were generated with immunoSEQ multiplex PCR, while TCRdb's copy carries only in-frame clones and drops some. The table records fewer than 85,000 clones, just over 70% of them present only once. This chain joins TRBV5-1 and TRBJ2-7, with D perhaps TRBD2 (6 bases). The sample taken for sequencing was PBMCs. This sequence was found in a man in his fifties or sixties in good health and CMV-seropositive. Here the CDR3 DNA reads TGCGCCAGCAGCCACACGGGACTCCGAGGATACGAGCAGTACTTC. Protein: CASSHTGLRGYEQYF.